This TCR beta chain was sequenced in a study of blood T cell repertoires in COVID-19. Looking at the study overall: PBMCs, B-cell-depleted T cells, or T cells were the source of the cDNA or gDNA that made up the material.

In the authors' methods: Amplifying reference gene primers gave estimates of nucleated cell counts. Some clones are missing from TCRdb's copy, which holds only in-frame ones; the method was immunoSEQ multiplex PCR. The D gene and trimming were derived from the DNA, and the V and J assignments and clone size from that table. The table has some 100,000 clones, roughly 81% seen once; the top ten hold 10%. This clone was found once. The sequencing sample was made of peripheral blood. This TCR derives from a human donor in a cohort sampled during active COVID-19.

The CDR3 DNA reads TGTGCCAGCATGGGCGGAGGGCTCGGGGGGGGCTACACCTTC. It codes for CASMGGGLGGGYTF. J is TRBJ1-2 and V is TRBV28; D is possibly TRBD1 (5 bases). This CDR3 contains 14 residues. The V end was cut by 7 bases, the J end by 8 bases, with 20 bases between. CDR1 and CDR2 (germline): MDHEN, SYDVKM.